The 18 T cell receptor beta chains below were found in one sample sequenced in a study of CD8 T cells in ankylosing spondylitis (TCRdb year 2017). Library method: 5' RACE. The sample was run on an Illumina HiSeq 2500. TCRdb applied fastp at Q25 and MiXCR to the public reads, then kept only in-frame beta chains. Each entry merges the rows of one CDR3 protein and shows their most common DNA and genes. Within this sample are around 130,000 distinct CDR3 sequences, with around 13% of them counted one time only. Clones ranked in the top ten supply 2.5% to 3% of the sample. Sequencing was performed on blood, either unsorted or a sorted T cell fraction (not recorded which). Receptors originate from a female donor with ankylosing spondylitis or in good health (not recorded which).

A word on this clonotype: An end of the junction does not agree with germline; a read error may underlie this. The V gene is TRBV28, the J gene TRBJ2-7, with 8 bases fitting TRBD1. Germline V gives CDR1 MDHEN, CDR2 SYDVKM. This CDR3 has 15 residues. The CDR3 DNA reads as TGTGACAGCAGTTTATTGGGGACAGGTGACTACGAGCAGTACTTC. As protein: CDSSLLGTGDYEQYF.

In the case of this clonotype: An end of the junction does not agree with germline; a read error may underlie this. The chain employs TRBV30 and TRBJ2-6; TRBD1 aligns across 9 bases. The CDR3 consists of 16 residues. Germline loops: CDR1 GTSNPN, CDR2 SVGIG (reference sequence). The DNA of the CDR3 is TGTGCCCTGGACAGGGGAGGGGATTCCGGGGCCAACGGCCTGACTTTC. It is translated as CALDRGGDSGANGLTF. Based on the CDR3 plus reference TRBV30 and TRBJ2-6, the full variable domain is SQTIHQWPATLVQPVGSPLSLECTVEGTSNPNLYWYRQAAGRGLQLLFYSVGIGQISSEVPQNLSASRPQDRQFILSSKKLLLSDSGFYLCALDRGGDSGANGLTFGAGSRLTVL.

This chain uses TRBV25-1 with TRBJ2-1; 8 nucleotides agree with TRBD2. Per germline, CDR1 MGHDK and CDR2 SYGVNS. The ends lost 3 bases at V and 0 bases at J; junction bases unmatched: 4. The CDR3 covers 16 residues. The CDR3 sequence is CASSDRGGSSYNEQFF. In DNA form, the CDR3 reads TGTGCCAGCAGTGACCGCGGGGGGAGCTCCTACAATGAGCAGTTCTTC. The full variable domain, rest sourced from reference TRBV25-1 and TRBJ2-1, is EADIYQTPRYLVIGTGKKITLECSQTMGHDKMYWYQQDPGMELHLIHYSYGVNSTEKGDLSSESTVSRIRTEHFPLTLESARPSHTSQYLCASSDRGGSSYNEQFFGPGTRLTVL.

The gene calls are TRBV6-2 or TRBV6-3 and TRBJ2-1, with D unclear. V shed 0 bases and J shed 9 bases, with 9 bases lying between them. From germline, CDR1 is MNHEY and CDR2 SVGEGT. The CDR3 covers 13 residues. The CDR3 nucleotides are TGTGCCAGCAGTTACTCGTCCCTGGTTGAGCAGTTCTTC. Translating gives CASSYSSLVEQFF.

The chain recombines TRBV29-1 with TRBJ2-3; either TRBD1 or TRBD2 may fit D (5 bases each). The V end was cut by 7 bases, the J end by 0 bases, with 14 bases between. Germline V gene lookup returns CDR1 SQVTM and CDR2 ANQGSEA. The CDR3 has 14 residues. CDR3: CSGETVTSTDTQYF. CDR3 DNA sequence: TGCAGCGGGGAGACAGTCACTAGCACAGATACGCAGTATTTT.

This clonotype occurred a few times. The chain uses TRBV20-1 and TRBJ1-6; 9 positions match TRBD1. Trimming at V came to 1 base and at J to 8 bases, leaving 0 bases not matched to a gene. The CDR3 is 13 residues long. Looked up from germline, CDR1 is DFQATT and CDR2 is SNEGSKA (reference sequence). CDR3 nucleotides: TGCAGTGCTAGAGGACAGGGGGATTCACCCCTCCACTTT. Protein: CSARGQGDSPLHF.

This clonotype was picked up many times. The chain combines TRBV5-1 with TRBJ1-2; no clear D. The CDR3 is made up of 13 amino acids. Germline V gene sequence: CDR1 SGHRS, CDR2 YFSETQ. The ends were cut back, 0 bases at V and 0 bases at J, with 3 bases in the middle. The CDR3 DNA is TGCGCCAGCAGCTTGGGTTCTAACTATGGCTACACCTTC. Encoded protein: CASSLGSNYGYTF.

The chain couples TRBV18 to TRBJ2-1, with D possibly being TRBD1 (5 bases). The CDR3 has 14 amino acids. The V gene lost 5 bases and the J gene lost 8 bases, with 16 bases spanning the gap. Looked up from germline, CDR1 is KGHSH and CDR2 is LQKENI. CDR3 nucleotide sequence: TGTGCCAGCTCAACTAATCAGGGATTCGATGAGCAGTTCTTC. Protein sequence: CASSTNQGFDEQFF.

The chain recombines TRBV9 with TRBJ2-1, with D perhaps matching TRBD2 (6 bases). Germline loops: CDR1 SGDLS, CDR2 YYNGEE. Trimming left V 3 bases short and J 5 bases short, with 12 bases between. The CDR3 has 14 residues. The CDR3, as DNA: TGTGCCAGCAGCGGGGGGGAAGGACACAATGAGCAGTTCTTC. As protein: CASSGGEGHNEQFF.

The chain links TRBV20-1 to TRBJ2-3; D may be TRBD1 or TRBD2 (5 bases each). There are 13 residues in the CDR3. Deletions cut 6 bases from V and 6 bases from J, with 16 bases between. CDR1 DFQATT and CDR2 SNEGSKA come from the germline V gene (reference sequence). The CDR3 nucleotides are TGCAGTGCCCAGGGACGCTTAAGGGATACGCAGTATTTT. Encoded protein: CSAQGRLRDTQYF.

Many counts were recorded for this clonotype. This chain uses TRBV12-3 or TRBV12-4 with TRBJ2-7; possibly TRBD1 for D (5 bases). The CDR3 is made up of 13 amino acids. The V end was cut by 8 bases, the J end by 5 bases, with 16 bases between. The CDR3, as DNA: TGTGCCAGCCGACGCTCAGGGCTCGACGAGCAGTACTTC. Translating it yields CASRRSGLDEQYF.

This clonotype was detected many times. This rearrangement joins TRBV20-1 to TRBJ2-2, with D unclear. Germline CDR1 and CDR2: DFQATT and SNEGSKA (reference sequence). Between the trimmed V and J ends, which lost 4 bases and 2 bases, there was a span of 11 bases. The CDR3 loop spans 14 amino acids. CDR3 sequence reads: CSAMSVINTGELFF. The CDR3 coding sequence is TGCAGTGCTATGAGTGTGATAAACACCGGGGAGCTGTTTTTT.

This clonotype came up once. A read error may be the cause here, since a much bigger clone is one base away. The V gene is TRBV7-9, the J gene TRBJ1-3; D is unclear. The CDR3 extends over 16 amino acids. CDR1 is SEHNR, CDR2 FQNEAQ, per germline (reference sequence). CDR3 sequence reads: CASSLDRVTRENTTYF. The DNA of the CDR3 is TGTGCCAGCAGCTTAGATCGGGTTACACGAGAAAACACCACATATTTT.

This clonotype was seen ten or more times. This rearrangement joins TRBV11-1 to TRBJ2-3; no reliable D call. This CDR3 is 12 amino acids long. Germline V gene data show CDR1 as SGHAT and CDR2 as FQDESV (reference sequence). V lost 1 base to trimming and J lost 10 bases, with 9 bases between them. CDR3 region: CASSLDRSPQYF. The CDR3 DNA reads as TGTGCCAGCAGCTTAGACCGGAGTCCGCAGTATTTT.

The chain combines TRBV28 with TRBJ2-5; 8 bases agree with TRBD2. J was trimmed by 8 bases and V by 1 base; bases with no gene match: 6. Germline V lookup: CDR1 MDHEN, CDR2 SYDVKM. The CDR3 totals 14 residues. Here the CDR3 DNA reads TGTGCCAGCAGTTTATACGCGGCGGGGGGAACCCAGTACTTC. It encodes CASSLYAAGGTQYF.

This clonotype came up many times. The chain is built from TRBV29-1 and TRBJ2-7; D unclear. CDR3 size: 13 residues. Trimming took off 8 bases at V and 1 base at J, with 15 bases between the two ends. Germline CDR1 reads SQVTM; CDR2 reads ANQGSEA. The CDR3 protein is CSTKDPSSYEQYF. The CDR3 DNA sequence: TGCAGCACAAAAGACCCGTCATCCTACGAGCAGTACTTC.

The rearrangement links TRBV20-1 to TRBJ2-3, with TRBD2 matching 11 bases. This CDR3 has 19 amino acids. J lost 0 bases, V lost 0 bases, and 11 bases had no gene match. Germline V gene data show CDR1 as DFQATT and CDR2 as SNEGSKA (reference sequence). DNA for the CDR3: TGCAGTGCTAGAGATGGCGTGGGACTAGCGGCCCCTAGCACAGATACGCAGTATTTT. The encoded protein is CSARDGVGLAAPSTDTQYF.

The V and J genes are TRBV7-9 and TRBJ2-2, with D perhaps assigned TRBD1 or TRBD2 (5 bases each). Germline lookup yields CDR1 SEHNR and CDR2 FQNEAQ (reference sequence). The ends were cut back, 8 bases at V and 6 bases at J, with 7 bases in the middle. There are 11 residues in the CDR3. The CDR3 loop is CASRDAGELFF. The CDR3 bases are TGTGCCAGCCGGGACGCCGGGGAGCTGTTTTTT.